Detailed here is one T cell receptor beta chain. CDR3 length equals 14 residues. CDR1 and CDR2 (germline): LGHDT, YNNKEL (reference sequence). V lost 4 bases and J 4 bases, leaving 13 bases between the germline ends. The protocol was immunoSEQ multiplex PCR, while the TCRdb copy is restricted to in-frame clones and leaves out a portion. Of around 170,000 clones listed, roughly 84% are singletons. This sample was taken from a study of blood T cell repertoires in COVID-19. Sequencing input: peripheral blood. The V and J genes are TRBV3-1 (or the pseudogene TRBV3-2) and TRBJ1-1; tentative D call: TRBD1 (5 bases). This TCR was sampled from a man aged 18-30 years with active or convalescent COVID-19. Here the CDR3 reads CASSPQEKSTEAFF. CDR3 nucleotide sequence: TGTGCCAGCAGCCCACAGGAGAAGAGCACTGAAGCTTTCTTT.